This T cell receptor (beta chain) was retrieved from a study of Ad26.COV2.S vaccination and SARS-CoV-2 variants. The table came from immunoSEQ multiplex PCR; TCRdb's copy has only in-frame clones and leaves some out. In the table there are around 170,000 clones, around nine tenths of which are singletons. Whole-study findings and limits: Participants in the vaccine arm had higher spike-specific TCR breadth; placebo recipients had lower. In vaccinated individuals, spike-specific CD8+ and CD4+ T cell responses reportedly displayed substantial breadth.

On this clone: Its antigen is as yet unknown.

The TCR originated in a human donor who had recovered from COVID-19. Sequencing was performed on peripheral blood, taken after recovery from COVID-19.

The CDR3 nucleotides are TGTGCCAGCAGTTACTCGATAGAGGTTCCACCGGCTGGCTACACCTTC. Its protein is CASSYSIEVPPAGYTF. The rearrangement joins TRBV6-5 to TRBJ1-2; D is unresolved. The CDR3 runs to 16 residues. The germline V gene encodes CDR1 MNHEY and CDR2 SVGAGI. The V end was cut by 0 bases, the J end by 7 bases, with 18 bases between.